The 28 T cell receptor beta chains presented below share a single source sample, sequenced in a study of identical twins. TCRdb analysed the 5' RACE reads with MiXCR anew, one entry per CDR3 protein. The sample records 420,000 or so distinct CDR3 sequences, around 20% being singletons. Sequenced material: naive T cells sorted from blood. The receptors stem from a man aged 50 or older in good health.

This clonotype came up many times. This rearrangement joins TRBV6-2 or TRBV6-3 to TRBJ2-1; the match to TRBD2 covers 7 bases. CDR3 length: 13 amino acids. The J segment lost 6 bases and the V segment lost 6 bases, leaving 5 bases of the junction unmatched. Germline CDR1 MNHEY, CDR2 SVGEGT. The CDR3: CASRAPSGNEQFF. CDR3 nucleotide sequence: TGTGCCAGCAGAGCTCCTAGCGGCAATGAGCAGTTCTTC.

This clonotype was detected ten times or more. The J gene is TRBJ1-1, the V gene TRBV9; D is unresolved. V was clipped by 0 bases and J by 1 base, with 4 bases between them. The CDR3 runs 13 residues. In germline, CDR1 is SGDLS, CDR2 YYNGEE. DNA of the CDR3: TGTGCCAGCAGCGTAGGGGCGAACACTGAAGCTTTCTTT. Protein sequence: CASSVGANTEAFF.

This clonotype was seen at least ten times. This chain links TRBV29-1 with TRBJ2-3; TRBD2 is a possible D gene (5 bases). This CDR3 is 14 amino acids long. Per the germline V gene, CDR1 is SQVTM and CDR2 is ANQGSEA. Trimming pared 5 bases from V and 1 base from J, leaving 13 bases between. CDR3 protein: CSVQTQEGTDTQYF. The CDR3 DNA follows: TGCAGCGTTCAGACCCAGGAGGGCACAGATACGCAGTATTTT.

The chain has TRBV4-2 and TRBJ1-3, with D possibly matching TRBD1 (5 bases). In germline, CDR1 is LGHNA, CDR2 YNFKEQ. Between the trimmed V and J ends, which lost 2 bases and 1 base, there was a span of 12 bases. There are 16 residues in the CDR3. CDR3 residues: CASSQLYDRSGNTIYF. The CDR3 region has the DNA TGTGCCAGCAGCCAATTATACGACAGATCTGGAAACACCATATATTTT.

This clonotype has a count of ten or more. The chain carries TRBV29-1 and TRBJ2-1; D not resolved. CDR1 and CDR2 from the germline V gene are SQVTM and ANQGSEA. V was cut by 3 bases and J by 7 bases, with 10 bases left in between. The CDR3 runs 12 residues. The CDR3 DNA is TGCAGCGTTGATACTACCGGGAATGAGCAGTTCTTC. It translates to CSVDTTGNEQFF.

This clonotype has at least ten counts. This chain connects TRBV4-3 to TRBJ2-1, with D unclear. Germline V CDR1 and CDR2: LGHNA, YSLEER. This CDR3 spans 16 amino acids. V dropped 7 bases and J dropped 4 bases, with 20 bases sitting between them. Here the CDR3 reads CASTISGIALYNEQFF. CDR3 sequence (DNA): TGCGCCAGCACCATTTCCGGAATAGCCCTTTACAATGAGCAGTTCTTC.

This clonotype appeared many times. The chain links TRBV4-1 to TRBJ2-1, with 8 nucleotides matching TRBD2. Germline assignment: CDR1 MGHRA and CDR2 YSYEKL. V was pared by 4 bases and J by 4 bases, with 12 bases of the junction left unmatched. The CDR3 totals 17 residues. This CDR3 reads CASSPLSAGAIYNEQFF. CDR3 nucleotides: TGCGCCAGCAGCCCTCTCTCAGCGGGGGCCATATACAATGAGCAGTTCTTC.

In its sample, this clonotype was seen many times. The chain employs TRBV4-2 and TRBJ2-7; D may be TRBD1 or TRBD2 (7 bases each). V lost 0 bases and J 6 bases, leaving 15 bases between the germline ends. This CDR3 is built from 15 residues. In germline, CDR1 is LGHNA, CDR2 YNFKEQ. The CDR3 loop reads CASSQDRGGAAEQYF. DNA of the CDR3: TGTGCCAGCAGCCAAGACAGGGGGGGGGCGGCCGAGCAGTACTTC.

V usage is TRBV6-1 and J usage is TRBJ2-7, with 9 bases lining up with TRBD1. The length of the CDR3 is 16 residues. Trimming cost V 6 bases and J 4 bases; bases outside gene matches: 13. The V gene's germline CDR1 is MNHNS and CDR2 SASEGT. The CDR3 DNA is TGTGCCAGCAGAAATTACGACGGACAGGGGAGATACGAGCAGTACTTC. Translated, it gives CASRNYDGQGRYEQYF.

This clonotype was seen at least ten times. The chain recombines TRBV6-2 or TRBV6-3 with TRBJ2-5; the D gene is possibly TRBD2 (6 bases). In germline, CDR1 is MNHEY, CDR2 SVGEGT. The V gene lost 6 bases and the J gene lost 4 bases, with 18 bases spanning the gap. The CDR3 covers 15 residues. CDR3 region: CASSDGGASGETQYF. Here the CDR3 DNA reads TGTGCCAGCAGCGATGGAGGGGCTTCAGGAGAGACCCAGTACTTC.

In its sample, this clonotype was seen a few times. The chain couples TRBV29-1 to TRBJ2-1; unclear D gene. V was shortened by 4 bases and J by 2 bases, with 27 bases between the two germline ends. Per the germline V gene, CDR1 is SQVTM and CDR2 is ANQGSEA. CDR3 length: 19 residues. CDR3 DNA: TGCAGCGTTGCAACGATATCCCGAGCCCCTCACTGGGCCTACAATGAGCAGTTCTTC. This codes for CSVATISRAPHWAYNEQFF.

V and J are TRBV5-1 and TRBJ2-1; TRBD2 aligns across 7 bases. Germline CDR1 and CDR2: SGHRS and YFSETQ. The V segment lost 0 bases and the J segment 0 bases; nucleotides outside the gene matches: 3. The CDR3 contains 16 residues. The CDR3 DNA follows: TGCGCCAGCAGCTTGGCCCTAGCGGTCTCCTACAATGAGCAGTTCTTC. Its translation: CASSLALAVSYNEQFF.

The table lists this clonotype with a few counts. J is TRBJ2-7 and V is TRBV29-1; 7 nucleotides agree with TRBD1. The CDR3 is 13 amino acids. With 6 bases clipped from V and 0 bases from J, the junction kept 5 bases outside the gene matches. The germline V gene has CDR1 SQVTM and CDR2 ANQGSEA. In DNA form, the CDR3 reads TGCAGCGTGGTGACAGGGACCTCCTACGAGCAGTACTTC. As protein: CSVVTGTSYEQYF.

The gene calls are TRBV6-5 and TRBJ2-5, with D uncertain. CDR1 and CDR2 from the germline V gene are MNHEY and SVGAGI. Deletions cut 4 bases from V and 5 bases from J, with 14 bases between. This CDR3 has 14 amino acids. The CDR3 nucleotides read TGTGCCAGCAGTTCCCCCCTTGATCGGGAGACCCAGTACTTC. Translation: CASSSPLDRETQYF.

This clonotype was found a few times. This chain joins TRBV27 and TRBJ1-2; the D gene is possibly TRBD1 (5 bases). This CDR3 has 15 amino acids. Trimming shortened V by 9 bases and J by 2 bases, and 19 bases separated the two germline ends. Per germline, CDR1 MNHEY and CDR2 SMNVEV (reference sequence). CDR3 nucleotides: TGTGCCAGTAAGGACAACTCTGAGCCAAACTATGGCTACACCTTC. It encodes CASKDNSEPNYGYTF.

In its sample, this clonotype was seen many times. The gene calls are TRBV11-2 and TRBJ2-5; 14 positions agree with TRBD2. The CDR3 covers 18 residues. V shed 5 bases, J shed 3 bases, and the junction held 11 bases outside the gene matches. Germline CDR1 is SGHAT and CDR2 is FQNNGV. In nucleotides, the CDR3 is TGTGCCAGCAGCGACAGGGTTCGACTAGCGGGGGGGAAAGAGACCCAGTACTTC. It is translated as CASSDRVRLAGGKETQYF.

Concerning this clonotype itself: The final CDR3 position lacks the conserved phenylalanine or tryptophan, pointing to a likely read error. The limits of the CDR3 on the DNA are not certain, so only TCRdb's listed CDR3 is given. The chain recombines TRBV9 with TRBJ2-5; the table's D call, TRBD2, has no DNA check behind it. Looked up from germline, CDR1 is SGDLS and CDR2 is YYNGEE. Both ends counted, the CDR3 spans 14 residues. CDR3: CASSFPGLAGQRPL.

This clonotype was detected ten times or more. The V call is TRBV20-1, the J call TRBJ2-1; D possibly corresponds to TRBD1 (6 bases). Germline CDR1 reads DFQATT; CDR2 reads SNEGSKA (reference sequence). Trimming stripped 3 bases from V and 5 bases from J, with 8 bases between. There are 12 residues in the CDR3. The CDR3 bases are TGCAGTGCTAGTAAGGGGGACAATGAGCAGTTCTTC. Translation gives CSASKGDNEQFF.

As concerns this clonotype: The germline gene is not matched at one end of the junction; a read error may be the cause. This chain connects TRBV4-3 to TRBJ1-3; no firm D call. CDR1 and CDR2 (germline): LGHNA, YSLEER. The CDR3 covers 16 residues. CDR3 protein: CASSQDRGNSGNPIYF. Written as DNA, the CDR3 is TGCGCCAGCAGCCAAGATCGTGGGAACTCTGGAAACCCCATATATTTT.

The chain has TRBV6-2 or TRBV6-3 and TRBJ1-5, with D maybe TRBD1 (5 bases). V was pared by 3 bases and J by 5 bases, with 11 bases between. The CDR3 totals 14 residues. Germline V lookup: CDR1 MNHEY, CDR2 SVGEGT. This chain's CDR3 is CASSYWRGDQPQHF. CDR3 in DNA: TGTGCCAGCAGTTATTGGAGGGGCGATCAGCCCCAGCATTTT.

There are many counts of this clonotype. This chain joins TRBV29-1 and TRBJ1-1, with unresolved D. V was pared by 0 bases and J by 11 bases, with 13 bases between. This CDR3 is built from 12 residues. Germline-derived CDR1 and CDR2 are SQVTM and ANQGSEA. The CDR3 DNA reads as TGCAGCGTTGAAGAGTCCCCTCACGAGGCTTTCTTT. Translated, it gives CSVEESPHEAFF.

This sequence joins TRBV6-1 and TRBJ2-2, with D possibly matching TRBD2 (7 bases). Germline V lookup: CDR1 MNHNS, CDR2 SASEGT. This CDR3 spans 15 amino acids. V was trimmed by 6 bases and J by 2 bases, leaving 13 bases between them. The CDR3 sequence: CASRMGGRNTGELFF. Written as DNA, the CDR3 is TGTGCCAGCAGAATGGGGGGGCGCAACACCGGGGAGCTGTTTTTT.

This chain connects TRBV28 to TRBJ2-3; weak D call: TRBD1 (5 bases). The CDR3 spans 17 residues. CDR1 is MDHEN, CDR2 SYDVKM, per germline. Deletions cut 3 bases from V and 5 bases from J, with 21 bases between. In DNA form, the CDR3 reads TGTGCCAGCAGTTTTCCCTCACAGGCCCTGGGGAAAGATACGCAGTATTTT. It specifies CASSFPSQALGKDTQYF.

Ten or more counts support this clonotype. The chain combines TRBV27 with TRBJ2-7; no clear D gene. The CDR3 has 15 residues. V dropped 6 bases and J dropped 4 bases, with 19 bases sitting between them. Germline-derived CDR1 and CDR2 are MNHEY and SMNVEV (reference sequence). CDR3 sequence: CASRRDPSSGYEQYF. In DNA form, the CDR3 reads TGTGCCAGCAGACGCGACCCGTCCTCCGGTTACGAGCAGTACTTC.

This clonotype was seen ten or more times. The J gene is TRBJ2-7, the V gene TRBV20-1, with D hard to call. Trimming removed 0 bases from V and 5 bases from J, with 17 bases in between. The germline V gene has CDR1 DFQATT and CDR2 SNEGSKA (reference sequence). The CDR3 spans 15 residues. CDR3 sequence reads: CSARDAPRDTDEQYF. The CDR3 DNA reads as TGCAGTGCTAGAGATGCCCCTCGTGACACCGACGAGCAGTACTTC.

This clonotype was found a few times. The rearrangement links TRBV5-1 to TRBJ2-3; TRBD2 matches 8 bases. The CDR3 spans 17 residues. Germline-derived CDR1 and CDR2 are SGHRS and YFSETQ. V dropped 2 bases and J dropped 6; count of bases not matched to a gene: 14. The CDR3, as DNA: TGCGCCAGCAGCTTAGGATTCCGGGAGGGCCTTTGGGATACGCAGTATTTT. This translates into CASSLGFREGLWDTQYF.

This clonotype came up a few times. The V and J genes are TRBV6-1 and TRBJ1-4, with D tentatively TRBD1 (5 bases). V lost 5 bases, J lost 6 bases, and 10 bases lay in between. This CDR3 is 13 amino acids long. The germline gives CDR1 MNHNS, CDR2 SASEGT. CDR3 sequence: CASSMGVDEKLFF. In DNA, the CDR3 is TGTGCCAGCAGTATGGGGGTGGATGAAAAACTGTTTTTT.

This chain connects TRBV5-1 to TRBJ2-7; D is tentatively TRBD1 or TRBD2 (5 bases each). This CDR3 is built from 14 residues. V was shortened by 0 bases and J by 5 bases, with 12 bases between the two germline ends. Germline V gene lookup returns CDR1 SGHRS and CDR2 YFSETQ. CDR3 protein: CASSLGDHLNEQYF. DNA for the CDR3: TGCGCCAGCAGCTTGGGGGACCACCTGAACGAGCAGTACTTC.